These 20 T cell receptor beta chains came from one sample sequenced in a study of T cell changes during pregnancy in multiple sclerosis. Assay used: immunoSEQ multiplex PCR; TCRdb lists only in-frame clones, some missing. The sample has tens of thousands of clones, approximately 96% seen once. The source was peripheral blood, collected in the second trimester of pregnancy. The receptor set was obtained from a female donor with multiple sclerosis, enrolled in a pregnancy study.

The rearrangement links TRBV6-5 to TRBJ1-3; TRBD1 is a possible D gene (6 bases). The V end lost 2 bases, the J end lost 4 bases, and 9 bases lay between the germline ends. The germline gives CDR1 MNHEY, CDR2 SVGAGI. CDR3 size: 14 residues. The CDR3: CASSYPGAGNTIYF. The CDR3 DNA is TGTGCCAGCAGTTACCCAGGGGCGGGAAACACCATATATTTT.

The chain is built from TRBV4-2 and TRBJ2-7, with a tentative D call TRBD2 (6 bases). Germline loops: CDR1 LGHNA, CDR2 YNFKEQ. This CDR3 contains 18 residues. V shed 4 bases and J shed 4 bases, with 26 bases lying between them. The CDR3 DNA reads TGTGCCAGCAGCCGCGGGCTTGGGGTGGGGAGGCCCACTTACGAGCAGTACTTC. Translation gives CASSRGLGVGRPTYEQYF.

The J gene is TRBJ1-5, the V gene TRBV5-1; TRBD1 matches at 7 bases. Germline loops: CDR1 SGHRS, CDR2 YFSETQ. Germline trimming cut 4 bases from V and 2 bases from J; bases unmatched to any gene: 3. The CDR3 sequence is 14 residues long. CDR3 amino acids: CASSRTGGNQPQHF. CDR3 bases: TGCGCCAGCAGCCGAACAGGGGGCAATCAGCCCCAGCATTTT.

The rearrangement links TRBV19 to TRBJ1-1, with D unresolved. V shed 3 bases and J shed 2 bases, with 4 bases lying between them. The CDR3 loop spans 12 amino acids. From germline, CDR1 is LNHDA and CDR2 SQIVND (reference sequence). The CDR3 DNA follows: TGTGCCAGTAGTATCCCAAACACTGAAGCTTTCTTT. Amino acids: CASSIPNTEAFF.

This rearrangement joins TRBV28 to TRBJ2-5; the match to TRBD2 covers 8 bases. Germline CDR1 and CDR2: MDHEN and SYDVKM. With V trimmed by 5 bases and J by 5 bases, 7 bases remained unmatched. The CDR3 has 14 residues. This CDR3 reads CASSPPGGAETQYF. DNA for the CDR3: TGTGCCAGCAGTCCCCCGGGGGGGGCGGAGACCCAGTACTTC. Full variable domain (missing parts from reference TRBV28 and TRBJ2-5): DVKVTQSSRYLVKRTGEKVFLECVQDMDHENMFWYRQDPGLGLRLIYFSYDVKMKEKGDIPEGYSVSREKKERFSLILESASTNQTSMYLCASSPPGGAETQYFGPGTRLLVL.

This rearrangement joins TRBV2 to TRBJ1-1; D unresolved. Germline V CDR1 and CDR2: SNHLY, FYNNEI. The CDR3 sequence is 16 residues long. Trimming left V 7 bases short and J 0 bases short, with 18 bases between. This CDR3 is CASTPYGRSVNTEAFF. Written as DNA, the CDR3 is TGTGCCAGCACTCCATATGGCAGGTCGGTGAACACTGAAGCTTTCTTT.

The chain links TRBV5-1 to TRBJ2-1; 8 bases are a match to TRBD1. V lost 4 bases, J lost 4 bases, and 13 bases stayed unmatched. Looked up from germline, CDR1 is SGHRS and CDR2 is YFSETQ. The CDR3 length is 17 residues. The CDR3 sequence is CASSPPGTGFLYNEQFF. CDR3 sequence (DNA): TGCGCCAGCAGCCCGCCCGGGACAGGCTTCTTATACAATGAGCAGTTCTTC.

V usage is TRBV2 and J usage is TRBJ2-2; D call uncertain. The CDR3 runs 14 residues. CDR1 is SNHLY and CDR2 is FYNNEI in the germline V gene. Trimming took 4 bases from V and 7 from J, leaving 13 bases between them. The CDR3 DNA is TGTGCCAGCAGTGGGGTGACACCTAACGGGGAGCTGTTTTTT. Translation: CASSGVTPNGELFF.

This clone appeared a few times. V is TRBV6-1 and J is TRBJ1-5; the D is unclear. The V gene's germline CDR1 is MNHNS and CDR2 SASEGT. V lost 10 bases, J lost 4 bases, and 17 bases lay in between. CDR3 size: 14 residues. The CDR3 DNA follows: TGTGCCACCACTCGCTCCCTGGAGAATCAGCCCCAGCATTTT. Protein product: CATTRSLENQPQHF.

The chain carries TRBV7-2 and TRBJ2-7; 8 nucleotides match TRBD2. CDR3 length: 15 residues. Germline assignment: CDR1 SGHTA and CDR2 FQGNSA. V lost 5 bases to trimming and J lost 2 bases; unmatched junction nucleotides: 8. DNA of the CDR3: TGTGCCAGCAGCCTACAGACTAGCGAAACCTACGAGCAGTACTTC. Protein sequence: CASSLQTSETYEQYF.

Only one count was recorded for this clone. The V and J genes are TRBV10-1 and TRBJ1-2, with 7 bases matching TRBD1. The CDR3 sequence is 16 residues long. Germline values: CDR1 WNHNN, CDR2 SYGVQD (reference sequence). V dropped 0 bases and J dropped 3; count of bases not matched to a gene: 7. CDR3: CASSESEIQGYYGYTF. The CDR3 DNA sequence: TGCGCCAGCAGTGAGTCGGAGATACAGGGGTACTATGGCTACACCTTC.

The chain recombines TRBV7-6 with TRBJ2-3; D perhaps matches TRBD2 (5 bases). There are 15 residues in the CDR3. Germline V CDR1 and CDR2: SGHVS, FNYEAQ. V lost 4 bases and J lost 2, with 13 bases in between. The CDR3 reads CASSSSIGVTDTQYF. Here the CDR3 DNA reads TGTGCCAGCAGCTCGAGCATCGGGGTCACAGATACGCAGTATTTT.

The V gene is TRBV6-5, the J gene TRBJ2-5, with 12 bases matching TRBD2. J was trimmed by 4 bases and V by 2 bases; bases with no gene match: 2. Germline lookup yields CDR1 MNHEY and CDR2 SVGAGI. The length of the CDR3 is 15 residues. CDR3 sequence reads: CASSYQLAGGETQYF. In DNA, the CDR3 is TGTGCCAGCAGTTACCAACTAGCGGGAGGAGAGACCCAGTACTTC.

This rearrangement joins TRBV4-1 to TRBJ2-1; possible D gene TRBD1, 6 bases. V lost 1 base and J lost 6, with 19 bases in between. Germline V gene lookup returns CDR1 MGHRA and CDR2 YSYEKL. The CDR3 covers 17 residues. The CDR3 sequence is CASSQGLRIQQGNEQFF. The CDR3 DNA is TGCGCCAGCAGCCAAGGGCTAAGGATCCAACAGGGCAATGAGCAGTTCTTC.

V is TRBV28 and J is TRBJ2-7; 10 nucleotides line up with TRBD2. Germline V gene data show CDR1 as MDHEN and CDR2 as SYDVKM. With 2 bases clipped from V and 5 bases from J, the junction kept 3 bases outside the gene matches. The CDR3 has 14 residues. DNA of the CDR3: TGTGCCAGCAGTTTACGCCTAGCGGGAGACGAGCAGTACTTC. Translation gives CASSLRLAGDEQYF.

The V gene is TRBV7-6, the J gene TRBJ1-5; D uncertain. The CDR3 spans 14 residues. V lost 5 bases and J lost 0, with 8 bases in between. CDR1 is SGHVS and CDR2 is FNYEAQ in the germline V gene. The CDR3 coding sequence is TGTGCCAGCAGCCCAGTCGATAGCAATCAGCCCCAGCATTTT. It specifies CASSPVDSNQPQHF.

The rearrangement uses TRBV29-1 and TRBJ2-1, with 9 bases that match TRBD2. Germline CDR1 SQVTM, CDR2 ANQGSEA. J lost 7 bases, V lost 3 bases, and 7 bases had no gene match. The CDR3 has 14 amino acids. CDR3 amino acids: CSVDSGSRRNEQFF. The CDR3 region has the DNA TGCAGCGTTGATAGCGGGAGCCGTAGAAATGAGCAGTTCTTC.

The rearrangement joins TRBV6-5 to TRBJ2-1, with 8 nucleotides matching TRBD1. After removal of 5 bases from V and 15 bases from J, the junction contained 15 bases not matched to a gene. Germline CDR1 and CDR2: MNHEY and SVGAGI. The CDR3 extends over 14 amino acids. The DNA for the CDR3 is TGTGCCAGCAGTCCGGGACAGGAATTCCCTCGACGGTTCTTC. It yields the protein CASSPGQEFPRRFF.

The chain uses TRBV11-2 and TRBJ2-1, with 10 positions matching TRBD2. The length of the CDR3 is 15 residues. Germline V CDR1 and CDR2: SGHAT, FQNNGV. V was clipped by 5 bases and J by 2 bases; unmatched bases: 3. This CDR3 is CASSHLAGAYNEQFF. As DNA, the CDR3 is TGTGCCAGCAGCCATCTAGCGGGGGCCTACAATGAGCAGTTCTTC.

The chain recombines TRBV6-1 with TRBJ1-1; D gene ambiguous. Germline V gene data show CDR1 as MNHNS and CDR2 as SASEGT. V was shortened by 7 bases and J by 10 bases, with 4 bases between the two germline ends. The CDR3 sequence is 8 residues long. This chain's CDR3 is CASMAAFF. CDR3 in DNA: TGTGCCAGCATGGCAGCTTTCTTT.